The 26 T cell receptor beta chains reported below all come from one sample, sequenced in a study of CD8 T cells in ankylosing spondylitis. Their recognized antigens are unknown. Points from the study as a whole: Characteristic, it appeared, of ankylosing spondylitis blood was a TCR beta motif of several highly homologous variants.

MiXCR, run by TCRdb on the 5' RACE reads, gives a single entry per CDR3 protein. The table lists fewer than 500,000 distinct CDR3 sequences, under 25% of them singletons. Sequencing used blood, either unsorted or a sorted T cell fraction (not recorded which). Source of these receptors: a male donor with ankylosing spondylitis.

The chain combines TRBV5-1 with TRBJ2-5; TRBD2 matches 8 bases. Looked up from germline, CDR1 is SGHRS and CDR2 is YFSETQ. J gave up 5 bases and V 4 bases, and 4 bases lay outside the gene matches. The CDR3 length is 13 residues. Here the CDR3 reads CASSPGGLETQYF. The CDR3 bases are TGCGCCAGCAGCCCGGGGGGGCTTGAGACCCAGTACTTC.

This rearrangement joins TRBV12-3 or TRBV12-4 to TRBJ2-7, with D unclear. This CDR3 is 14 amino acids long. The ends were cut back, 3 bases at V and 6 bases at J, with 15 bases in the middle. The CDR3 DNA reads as TGTGCCAGCAGTTTCAGCCCCATTATAGGCGAGCAGTACTTC. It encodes CASSFSPIIGEQYF.

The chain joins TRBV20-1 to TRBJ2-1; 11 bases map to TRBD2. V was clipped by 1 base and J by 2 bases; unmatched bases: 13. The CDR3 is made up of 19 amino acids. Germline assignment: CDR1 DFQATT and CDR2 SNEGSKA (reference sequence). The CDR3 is CSARGAGLGTSGPYNEQFF. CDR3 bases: TGCAGTGCTAGAGGAGCGGGGCTCGGGACTAGCGGACCCTACAATGAGCAGTTCTTC.

The CDR3, as DNA: TGTGCCAGCAGCCAAACAGGGAACTATGGCTACACCTTC. It is translated as CASSQTGNYGYTF. V gene TRBV3-1 combines with J gene TRBJ1-2; TRBD1 might be the D (6 bases). V lost 2 bases to trimming and J lost 2 bases, with 6 bases between them. This CDR3 region has 13 residues. Germline CDR1 LGHDT, CDR2 YNNKEL (reference sequence).

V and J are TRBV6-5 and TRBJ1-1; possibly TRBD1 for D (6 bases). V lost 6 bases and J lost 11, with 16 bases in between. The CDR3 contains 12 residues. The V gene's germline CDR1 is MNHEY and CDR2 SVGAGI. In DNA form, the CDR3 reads TGTGCCAGCAGCCGTACAGGGTATGGGGCTTTCTTT. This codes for CASSRTGYGAFF.

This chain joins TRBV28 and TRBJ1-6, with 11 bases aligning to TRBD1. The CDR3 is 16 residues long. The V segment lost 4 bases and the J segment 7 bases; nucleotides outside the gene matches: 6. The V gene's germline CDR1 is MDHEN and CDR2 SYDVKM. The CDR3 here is CASSSGTGGENSPLHF. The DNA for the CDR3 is TGTGCCAGCAGTTCAGGGACAGGGGGTGAGAATTCACCCCTCCACTTT.

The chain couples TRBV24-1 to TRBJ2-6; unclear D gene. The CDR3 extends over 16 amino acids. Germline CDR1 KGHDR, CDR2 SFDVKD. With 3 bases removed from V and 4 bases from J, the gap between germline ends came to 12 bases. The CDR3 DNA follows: TGTGCCACCAGTGATAGCACAAGGTCCGGGGCCAACGTCCTGACTTTC. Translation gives CATSDSTRSGANVLTF.

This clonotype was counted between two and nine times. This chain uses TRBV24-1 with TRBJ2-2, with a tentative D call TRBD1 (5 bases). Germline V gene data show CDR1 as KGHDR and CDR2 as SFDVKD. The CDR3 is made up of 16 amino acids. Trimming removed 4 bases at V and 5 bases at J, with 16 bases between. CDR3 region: CATSDTFGPGTGELFF. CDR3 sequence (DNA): TGTGCCACCAGTGACACCTTTGGACCAGGGACCGGGGAGCTGTTTTTT.

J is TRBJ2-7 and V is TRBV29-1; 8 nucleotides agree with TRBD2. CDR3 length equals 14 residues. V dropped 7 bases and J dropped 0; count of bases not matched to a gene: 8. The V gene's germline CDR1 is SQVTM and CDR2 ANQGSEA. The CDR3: CSAISGSLSYEQYF. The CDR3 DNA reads TGCAGCGCAATAAGCGGGAGCCTCTCCTACGAGCAGTACTTC.

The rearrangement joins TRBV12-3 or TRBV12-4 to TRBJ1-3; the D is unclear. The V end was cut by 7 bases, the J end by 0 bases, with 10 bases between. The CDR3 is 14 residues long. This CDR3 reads CASNRFSSGNTIYF. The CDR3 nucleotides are TGTGCCAGCAATAGATTCAGCTCTGGAAACACCATATATTTT.

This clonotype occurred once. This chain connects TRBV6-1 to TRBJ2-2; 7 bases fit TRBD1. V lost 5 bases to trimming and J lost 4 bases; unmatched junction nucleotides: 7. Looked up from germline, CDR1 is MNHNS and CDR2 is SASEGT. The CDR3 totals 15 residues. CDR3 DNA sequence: TGTGCCAGCAGTAAAGAGACAGGGCCCACCGGGGAGCTGTTTTTT. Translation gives CASSKETGPTGELFF.

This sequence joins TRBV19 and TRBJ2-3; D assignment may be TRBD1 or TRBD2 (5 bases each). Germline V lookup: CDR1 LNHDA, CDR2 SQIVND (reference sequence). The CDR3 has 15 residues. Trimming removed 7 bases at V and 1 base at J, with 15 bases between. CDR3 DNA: TGTGCCAGTATCGGGACGAGGCAAGGCACAGATACGCAGTATTTT. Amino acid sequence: CASIGTRQGTDTQYF. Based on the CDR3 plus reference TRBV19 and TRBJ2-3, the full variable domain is DGGITQSPKYLFRKEGQNVTLSCEQNLNHDAMYWYRQDPGQGLRLIYYSQIVNDFQKGDIAEGYSVSREKKESFPLTVTSAQKNPTAFYLCASIGTRQGTDTQYFGPGTRLTVL.

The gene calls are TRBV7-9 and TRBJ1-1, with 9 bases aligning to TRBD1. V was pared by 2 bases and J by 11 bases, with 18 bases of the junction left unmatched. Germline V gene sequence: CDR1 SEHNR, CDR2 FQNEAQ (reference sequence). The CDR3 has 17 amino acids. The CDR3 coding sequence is TGTGCCAGCAGCTTAAGGTGGGGGGACAGGGTCCCCACCGTGGCTTTCTTT. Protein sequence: CASSLRWGDRVPTVAFF. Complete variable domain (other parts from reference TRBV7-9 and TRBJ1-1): DTGVSQNPRHKITKRGQNVTFRCDPISEHNRLYWYRQTLGQGPEFLTYFQNEAQLEKSRLLSDRFSAERPKGSFSTLEIQRTEQGDSAMYLCASSLRWGDRVPTVAFFGQGTRLTVV.

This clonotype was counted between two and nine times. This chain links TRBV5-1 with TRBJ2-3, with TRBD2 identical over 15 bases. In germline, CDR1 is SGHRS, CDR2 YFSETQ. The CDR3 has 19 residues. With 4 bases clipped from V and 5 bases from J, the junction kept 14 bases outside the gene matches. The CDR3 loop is CASSPGLAGGQYGGDTQYF. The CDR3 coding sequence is TGCGCCAGCAGCCCAGGACTAGCGGGAGGGCAATATGGTGGAGATACGCAGTATTTT.

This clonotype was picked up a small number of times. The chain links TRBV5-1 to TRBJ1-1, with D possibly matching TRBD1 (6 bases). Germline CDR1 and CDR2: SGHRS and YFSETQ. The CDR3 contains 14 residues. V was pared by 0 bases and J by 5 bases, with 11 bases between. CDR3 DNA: TGCGCCAGCAGCTTGGCAGGGGAAAGTACTGAAGCTTTCTTT. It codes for CASSLAGESTEAFF.

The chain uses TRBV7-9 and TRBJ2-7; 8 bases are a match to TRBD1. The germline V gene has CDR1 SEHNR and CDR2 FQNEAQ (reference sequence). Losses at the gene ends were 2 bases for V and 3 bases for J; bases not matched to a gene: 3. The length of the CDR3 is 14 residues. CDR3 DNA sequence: TGTGCCAGCAGCTTACAGGGGGCGCGCTACGAGCAGTACTTC. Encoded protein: CASSLQGARYEQYF.

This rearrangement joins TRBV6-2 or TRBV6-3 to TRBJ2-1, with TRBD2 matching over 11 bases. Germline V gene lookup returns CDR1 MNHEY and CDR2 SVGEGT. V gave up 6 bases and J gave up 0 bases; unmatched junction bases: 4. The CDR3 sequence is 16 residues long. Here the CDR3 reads CASRRTSGGSYNEQFF. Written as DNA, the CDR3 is TGTGCCAGCAGGCGTACTAGCGGGGGCTCCTACAATGAGCAGTTCTTC.

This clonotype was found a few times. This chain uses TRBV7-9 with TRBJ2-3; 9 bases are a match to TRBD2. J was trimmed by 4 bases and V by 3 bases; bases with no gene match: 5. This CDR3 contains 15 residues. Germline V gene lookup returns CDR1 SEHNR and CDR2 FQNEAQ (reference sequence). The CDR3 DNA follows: TGTGCCAGCAGCTTTACGGGACTAGCCCCAGATACGCAGTATTTT. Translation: CASSFTGLAPDTQYF.

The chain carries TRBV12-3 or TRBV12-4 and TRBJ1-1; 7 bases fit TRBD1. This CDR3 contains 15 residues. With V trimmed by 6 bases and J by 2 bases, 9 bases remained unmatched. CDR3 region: CASRMRRGQNTEAFF. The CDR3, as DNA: TGTGCCAGCAGAATGAGAAGGGGGCAAAACACTGAAGCTTTCTTT.

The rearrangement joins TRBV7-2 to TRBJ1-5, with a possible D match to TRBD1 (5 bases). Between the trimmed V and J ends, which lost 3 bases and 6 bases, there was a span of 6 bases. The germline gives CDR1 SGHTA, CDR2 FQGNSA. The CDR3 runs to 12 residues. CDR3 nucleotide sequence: TGTGCCAGCAGCTTGGGGCCTCAGCCCCAGCATTTT. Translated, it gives CASSLGPQPQHF.

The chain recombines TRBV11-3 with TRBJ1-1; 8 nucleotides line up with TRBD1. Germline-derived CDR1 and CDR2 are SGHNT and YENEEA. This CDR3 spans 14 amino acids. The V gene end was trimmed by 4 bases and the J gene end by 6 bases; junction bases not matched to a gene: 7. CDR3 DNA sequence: TGTGCCAGCAGCTCCGACAGGGGTAACGCTGAAGCTTTCTTT. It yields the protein CASSSDRGNAEAFF.

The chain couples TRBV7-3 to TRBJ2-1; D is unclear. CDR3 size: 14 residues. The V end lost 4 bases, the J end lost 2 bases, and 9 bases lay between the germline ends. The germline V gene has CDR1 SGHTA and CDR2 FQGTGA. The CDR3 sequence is CASSSGFAYNEQFF. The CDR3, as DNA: TGTGCCAGCAGCTCTGGTTTCGCCTACAATGAGCAGTTCTTC.

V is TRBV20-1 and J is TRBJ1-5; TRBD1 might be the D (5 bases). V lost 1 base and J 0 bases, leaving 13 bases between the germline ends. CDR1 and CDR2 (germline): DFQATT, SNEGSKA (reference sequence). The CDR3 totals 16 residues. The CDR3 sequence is CSARGGVDYSNQPQHF. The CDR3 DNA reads TGCAGTGCTAGAGGGGGGGTAGATTATAGCAATCAGCCCCAGCATTTT.

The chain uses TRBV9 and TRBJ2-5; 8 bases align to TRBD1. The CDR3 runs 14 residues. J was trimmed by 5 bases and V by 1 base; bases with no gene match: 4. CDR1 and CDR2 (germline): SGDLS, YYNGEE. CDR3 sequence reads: CASSVNRQGETQYF. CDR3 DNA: TGTGCCAGCAGCGTAAACCGACAGGGGGAGACCCAGTACTTC.

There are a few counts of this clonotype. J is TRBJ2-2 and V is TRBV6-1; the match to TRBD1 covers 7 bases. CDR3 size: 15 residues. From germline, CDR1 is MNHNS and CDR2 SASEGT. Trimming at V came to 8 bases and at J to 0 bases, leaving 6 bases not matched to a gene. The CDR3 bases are TGTGCCAGCCGACAGGGTACTTCGAACACCGGGGAGCTGTTTTTT. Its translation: CASRQGTSNTGELFF.

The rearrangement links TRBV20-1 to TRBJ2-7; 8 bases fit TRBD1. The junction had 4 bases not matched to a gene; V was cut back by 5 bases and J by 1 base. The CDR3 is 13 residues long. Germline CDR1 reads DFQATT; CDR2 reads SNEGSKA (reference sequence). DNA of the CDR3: TGCAGTGCTCACGACAGGGGTTCCTACGAGCAGTACTTC. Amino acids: CSAHDRGSYEQYF.